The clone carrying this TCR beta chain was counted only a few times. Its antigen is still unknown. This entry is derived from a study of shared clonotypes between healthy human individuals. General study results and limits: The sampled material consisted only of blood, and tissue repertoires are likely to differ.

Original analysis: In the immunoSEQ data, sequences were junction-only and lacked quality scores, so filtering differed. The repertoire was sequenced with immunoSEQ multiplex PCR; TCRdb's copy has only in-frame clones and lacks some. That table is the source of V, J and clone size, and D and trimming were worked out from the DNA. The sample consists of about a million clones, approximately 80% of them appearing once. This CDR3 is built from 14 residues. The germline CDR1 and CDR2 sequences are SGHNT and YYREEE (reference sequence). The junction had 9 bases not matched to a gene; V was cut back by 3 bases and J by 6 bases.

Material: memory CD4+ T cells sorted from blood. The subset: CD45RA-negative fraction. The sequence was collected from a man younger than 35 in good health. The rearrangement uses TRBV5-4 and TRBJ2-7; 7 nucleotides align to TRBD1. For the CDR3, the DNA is TGTGCCAGCAGCTCAAGGGACAGCTGGAGCGAGCAGTACTTC. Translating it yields CASSSRDSWSEQYF.